This T cell receptor (beta chain) was recovered during a study of cytomegalovirus exposure and HLA in healthy donors. In the case of this clone: What it binds is not known.

V lost 3 bases, J lost 4 bases, and 17 bases lay in between. Looked up from germline, CDR1 is SGDLS and CDR2 is YYNGEE. This CDR3 contains 16 residues. PCR involved 60 Vbeta and 13 Jbeta primers. Sequencing used immunoSEQ multiplex PCR; TCRdb keeps in-frame clones, though not all of them. The table has about 200,000 clones, roughly 78% seen once. General study points: Productive rates of about 90% or about 30% were seen for most TCR beta V segments in an earlier analysis. CMV serostatus was the only immune exposure information that was available.

The chain joins TRBV9 to TRBJ2-1; D possibly corresponds to TRBD1 (6 bases). The sequenced sample consisted of PBMCs. The clonotype was recovered from a girl aged 10-17 years in good health and CMV-seropositive. CDR3 coding DNA: TGTGCCAGCAGCGGAATCCCCGAGGGGACATACAATGAGCAGTTCTTC. Encoded protein: CASSGIPEGTYNEQFF.